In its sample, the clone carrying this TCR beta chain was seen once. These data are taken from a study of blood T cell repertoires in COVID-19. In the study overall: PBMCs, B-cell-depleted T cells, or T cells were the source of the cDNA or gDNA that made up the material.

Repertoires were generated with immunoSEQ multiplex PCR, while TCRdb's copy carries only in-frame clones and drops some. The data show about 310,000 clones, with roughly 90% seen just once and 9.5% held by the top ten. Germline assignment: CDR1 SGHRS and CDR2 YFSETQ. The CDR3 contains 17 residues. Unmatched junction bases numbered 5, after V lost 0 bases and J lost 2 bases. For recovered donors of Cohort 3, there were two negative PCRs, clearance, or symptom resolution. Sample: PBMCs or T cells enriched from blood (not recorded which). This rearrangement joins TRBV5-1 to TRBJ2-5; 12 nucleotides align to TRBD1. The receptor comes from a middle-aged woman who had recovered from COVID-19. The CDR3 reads CASSLAGTGGGQETQYF. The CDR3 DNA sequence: TGCGCCAGCAGCTTGGCAGGGACAGGGGGCGGGCAAGAGACCCAGTACTTC.